Listed here is a single T cell receptor beta chain. Its antigen is still unknown. The CDR3 consists of 12 residues. Germline CDR1 is SEHNR and CDR2 is FQNEAQ (reference sequence). V lost 5 bases to trimming and J lost 4 bases, with 6 bases between them. This record belongs to a study of T-cell memory formation after mild COVID-19. Across the whole study: Largely, TCR clusters stayed within a single donor.

TCRdb independently ran MiXCR on the 5' RACE reads; one entry per CDR3 protein. The table lists hundreds of thousands of distinct CDR3 sequences, approximately 23% of them singletons. Study-level findings and limits: Cross-reactive memory seemingly joined, as some responding clones were found in pre-infection memory. Whereas later expanders leaned CD4+, clones contracting day 15 to 85 showed a balanced CD4/CD8 makeup.

The gene calls are TRBV7-9 and TRBJ2-1; D gene ambiguous. The sequence was collected from an adult woman who had mild COVID-19 (a few samples of this study predate the infection). Cell type and time point are not known. Sequencing used PBMCs or a T cell subset sorted from them (not recorded which). The CDR3 DNA follows: TGTGCCAGCAGCACACAGTACAATGAGCAGTTCTTC. Its translation: CASSTQYNEQFF.